The 6 T cell receptor beta chains below were found in one sample sequenced in a study of blood T cell repertoires in COVID-19. The data were produced by immunoSEQ multiplex PCR, yet TCRdb's version contains in-frame clones alone and is incomplete. The profile shows around 250,000 clones, about four fifths of them singletons. The sequenced material came from peripheral blood. The receptors come from a woman aged 18 to 35 with acute or convalescent COVID-19.

This chain joins TRBV5-1 and TRBJ1-1; 9 bases are shared with TRBD1. The trim removed 4 bases at V and 3 bases at J, leaving 4 bases unmatched. The CDR3 is 14 amino acids. The germline V gene has CDR1 SGHRS and CDR2 YFSETQ. CDR3 sequence (DNA): TGCGCCAGCAGCGGGGGACAGGGTTACACTGAAGCTTTCTTT. It yields the protein CASSGGQGYTEAFF.

This clone was picked up a small number of times. The chain combines TRBV27 with TRBJ2-1; the match to TRBD2 covers 13 bases. V trimming: 1 base; J trimming: 9 bases; junction bases outside the gene matches: 9. Germline V gives CDR1 MNHEY, CDR2 SMNVEV (reference sequence). There are 17 residues in the CDR3. CDR3 coding DNA: TGTGCCAGCAGTTTATTAACTAGCGGGAGGGCCTCGGGTGAGCAGTTCTTC. It encodes CASSLLTSGRASGEQFF.

This chain connects TRBV6-2 or TRBV6-3 to TRBJ1-6, with D perhaps matching TRBD1 (6 bases). Germline V gives CDR1 MNHEY, CDR2 SVGEGT. This CDR3 region has 17 residues. Trimming stripped 0 bases from V and 8 bases from J, with 17 bases between. CDR3 loop: CASSYSIQGGVDSPLHF. CDR3 nucleotides: TGTGCCAGCAGTTACTCGATACAGGGTGGTGTTGATTCACCCCTCCACTTT.

This clone was seen just once. This chain's CDR3 is CASGPGNSPEAFF. The DNA of the CDR3 is TGTGCCAGCGGACCAGGGAACAGCCCTGAAGCTTTCTTT. V is TRBV11-3 and J is TRBJ1-1, with D perhaps TRBD1 (5 bases). The V end was cut by 8 bases, the J end by 6 bases, with 16 bases between. The germline V gene has CDR1 SGHNT and CDR2 YENEEA. The CDR3 has 13 amino acids. Variable domain in full (rest from reference TRBV11-3 and TRBJ1-1): EAGVVQSPRYKIIEKKQPVAFWCNPISGHNTLYWYLQNLGQGPELLIRYENEEAVDDSQLPKDRFSAERLKGVDSTLKIQPAELGDSAVYLCASGPGNSPEAFFGQGTRLTVV.

This clone was picked up a small number of times. The rearrangement joins TRBV10-3 to TRBJ2-1; 8 bases map to TRBD1. V trimming: 2 bases; J trimming: 7 bases; junction bases outside the gene matches: 7. Germline V gene data show CDR1 as ENHRY and CDR2 as SYGVKD. The CDR3 runs 15 residues. The CDR3, as DNA: TGTGCCATCAGTGAGCCGACGGACAGGGCGAATGAGCAGTTCTTC. Protein product: CAISEPTDRANEQFF.

This clone was observed a few times. V usage is TRBV7-9 and J usage is TRBJ2-2; the D gene is possibly TRBD2 (6 bases). The germline gives CDR1 SEHNR, CDR2 FQNEAQ (reference sequence). There are 14 residues in the CDR3. V was clipped by 8 bases and J by 4 bases, with 14 bases between them. The CDR3 coding sequence is TGTGCCAGCGGCTCGGGGGATGGCACCGGGGAGCTGTTTTTT. Its translation: CASGSGDGTGELFF.